One and the same sample provided the 30 T cell receptor beta chains below, sequenced in a study of cytomegalovirus exposure and HLA in healthy donors. In the PCR, 60 Vbeta and 13 Jbeta primers were used. Produced via immunoSEQ multiplex PCR; TCRdb's table is partial and in-frame only. The repertoire consists of about 120,000 clones, with roughly 80% occurring once and the leading ten covering roughly 20%. The specimen sequenced was PBMCs. The receptors here all came from a man aged 25-40 years in good health and CMV-seropositive.

The chain couples TRBV5-6 to TRBJ1-2; TRBD1 is a possible D gene (6 bases). V gave up 1 base and J gave up 1 base, with 17 bases separating them. This CDR3 comprises 17 residues. Germline values: CDR1 SGHDT, CDR2 YYEEEE. The CDR3 protein is CASSLSWGWTDNYGYTF. The CDR3 bases are TGTGCCAGCAGCTTGTCTTGGGGGTGGACAGATAACTATGGCTACACCTTC.

Only a few counts were recorded for this clone. This chain links TRBV6-1 with TRBJ1-2; D is uncertain. Between the trimmed V and J ends, which lost 2 bases and 2 bases, there was a span of 9 bases. CDR1 and CDR2 from the germline V gene are MNHNS and SASEGT. The CDR3 is made up of 14 amino acids. The CDR3 DNA is TGTGCCAGCAGTGAATTTCGGGGAAACTATGGCTACACCTTC. This translates into CASSEFRGNYGYTF.

The J gene is TRBJ2-7, the V gene TRBV28; possible D gene TRBD1, 6 bases. Looked up from germline, CDR1 is MDHEN and CDR2 is SYDVKM. Trimming removed 5 bases at V and 1 base at J, with 6 bases between. There are 12 residues in the CDR3. The CDR3 here is CASSRGSYEQYF. CDR3 DNA: TGTGCCAGCAGTAGGGGGTCCTACGAGCAGTACTTC.

Only a few counts were recorded for this clone. This chain connects TRBV10-3 to TRBJ1-5; 9 bases line up with TRBD1. CDR1 and CDR2 (germline): ENHRY, SYGVKD. The CDR3 length is 13 residues. V dropped 9 bases and J dropped 6; count of bases not matched to a gene: 6. CDR3 DNA sequence: TGTGCCATTACAGGGGGCCAGGGTCAGCCCCAGCATTTT. This sequence encodes CAITGGQGQPQHF.

This chain connects TRBV4-1 to TRBJ2-3, with 7 bases aligning to TRBD1. Trimming removed 0 bases from V and 3 bases from J; junction bases left unmatched: 9. Per the germline V gene, CDR1 is MGHRA and CDR2 is YSYEKL. The CDR3 extends over 17 amino acids. CDR3 amino acids: CASSQEVGRGLTDTQYF. As DNA, the CDR3 is TGCGCCAGCAGCCAAGAAGTTGGCAGGGGGTTGACAGATACGCAGTATTTT.

The rearrangement links TRBV4-1 to TRBJ1-6; maybe TRBD1 (5 bases). CDR1 and CDR2 from the germline V gene are MGHRA and YSYEKL. With 8 bases removed from V and 8 bases from J, the gap between germline ends came to 19 bases. The CDR3 runs to 15 residues. CDR3 in DNA: TGCGCCAGCGGTGCAGGGCCATTTAACGATTCACCCCTCCACTTT. It codes for CASGAGPFNDSPLHF.

V gene TRBV6-5 combines with J gene TRBJ2-3; D gene unclear. Between the trimmed V and J ends, which lost 6 bases and 4 bases, there was a span of 5 bases. The CDR3 spans 11 residues. Looked up from germline, CDR1 is MNHEY and CDR2 is SVGAGI. The CDR3 DNA follows: TGTGCCAGCAGGAGAGCAGATACGCAGTATTTT. It specifies CASRRADTQYF.

The rearrangement uses TRBV28 and TRBJ2-1; D remains ambiguous. The V and J ends lost 6 bases and 0 bases respectively, with 6 bases between them. The germline CDR1 and CDR2 sequences are MDHEN and SYDVKM. This CDR3 contains 13 residues. CDR3 in amino acids: CASSRNSYNEQFF. The CDR3 DNA follows: TGTGCCAGCAGCCGTAACTCCTACAATGAGCAGTTCTTC.

This chain uses TRBV20-1 with TRBJ1-2, with D perhaps matching TRBD1 (6 bases). The V and J ends lost 7 bases and 6 bases respectively, with 12 bases between them. CDR3 length: 11 residues. Germline V gene data show CDR1 as DFQATT and CDR2 as SNEGSKA (reference sequence). This CDR3 is CSVRTVNGYTF. DNA of the CDR3: TGCAGTGTTAGGACAGTTAATGGCTACACCTTC.

This clone was detected once. The rearrangement uses TRBV14 and TRBJ2-3, with TRBD2 identical over 9 bases. J was trimmed by 2 bases and V by 2 bases; bases with no gene match: 5. This CDR3 has 16 amino acids. Germline V lookup: CDR1 SGHDN, CDR2 FVKESK. DNA of the CDR3: TGTGCCAGCAGCCAACCTTTAGCGGGGGTCACAGATACGCAGTATTTT. It translates to CASSQPLAGVTDTQYF.

About this clone: The germline gene is not matched at one end of the junction; a read error may be the cause. V is TRBV7-9 and J is TRBJ1-2, with unresolved D. The CDR3 sequence is 15 residues long. Looked up from germline, CDR1 is SEHNR and CDR2 is FQNEAQ (reference sequence). As DNA, the CDR3 is TGTTCCAGCAGCCAGGCCCAACCCCGCCTCCATGGCTACACCTTC. This encodes CSSSQAQPRLHGYTF.

Comments on this clone: Germline and junction disagree at one end, which may indicate a read error. The J gene is TRBJ1-3, the V gene TRBV19; 7 bases are shared with TRBD1. The CDR3 loop spans 14 amino acids. The germline V gene encodes CDR1 LNHDA and CDR2 SQIVND (reference sequence). In DNA, the CDR3 is TGTGCCAGTTTGGACAGGTTGACTGGAAGCACCATATATTTT. Protein sequence: CASLDRLTGSTIYF.

The genes are TRBV28 and TRBJ2-2, with a possible D match to TRBD2 (6 bases). CDR3 size: 15 residues. Trimming removed 8 bases at V and 6 bases at J, with 19 bases between. Germline V gene data show CDR1 as MDHEN and CDR2 as SYDVKM. CDR3 coding DNA: TGTGCCAGCCGTCCTTCCTACGGGGAGGCCGGGGAGCTGTTTTTT. Amino acids: CASRPSYGEAGELFF.

The chain employs TRBV4-1 and TRBJ1-3; D ambiguous. V lost 1 base and J 1 base, leaving 5 bases between the germline ends. The germline V gene has CDR1 MGHRA and CDR2 YSYEKL. This CDR3 has 14 amino acids. CDR3 amino acids: CASSQGSSGNTIYF. The CDR3 bases are TGCGCCAGCAGCCAAGGGAGTTCTGGAAACACCATATATTTT.

This clone has more than one count but fewer than ten. The CDR3 nucleotides are TGTGCCAGCAGTTTAACGTTGGAAACAGGCAACAATGAGCAGTTCTTC. It is translated as CASSLTLETGNNEQFF. The chain links TRBV28 to TRBJ2-1; maybe TRBD1 (5 bases). CDR1 MDHEN and CDR2 SYDVKM come from the germline V gene. This CDR3 is 16 amino acids long. V lost 2 bases and J 5 bases, leaving 16 bases between the germline ends.

The genes are TRBV5-1 and TRBJ2-2, with 7 bases fitting TRBD1. Germline CDR1 is SGHRS and CDR2 is YFSETQ. The CDR3 is 14 residues long. Unmatched junction bases numbered 4, after V lost 3 bases and J lost 5 bases. In DNA, the CDR3 is TGCGCCAGCAGCTCGGGACAGCCTACCGGGGAGCTGTTTTTT. This encodes CASSSGQPTGELFF.

This rearrangement joins TRBV18 to TRBJ1-2; tentative D call: TRBD1 (6 bases). CDR1 and CDR2 from the germline V gene are KGHSH and LQKENI. This CDR3 has 14 amino acids. Trimming took 3 bases from V and 3 from J, leaving 11 bases between them. This CDR3 is CASSPGAGDYGYTF. The DNA for the CDR3 is TGTGCCAGCTCACCTGGGGCAGGGGACTATGGCTACACCTTC. Based on the CDR3 plus reference TRBV18 and TRBJ1-2, the full variable domain is NAGVMQNPRHLVRRRGQEARLRCSPMKGHSHVYWYRQLPEEGLKFMVYLQKENIIDESGMPKERFSAEFPKEGPSILRIQQVVRGDSAAYFCASSPGAGDYGYTFGSGTRLTVV.

The V call is TRBV5-1, the J call TRBJ2-2; D is perhaps TRBD2 (5 bases). Trimming cost V 6 bases and J 7 bases, with 19 bases left between them. This CDR3 is built from 15 residues. Germline assignment: CDR1 SGHRS and CDR2 YFSETQ. The DNA of the CDR3 is TGCGCCAGCACGGCGGCCCCGGACTTCGACGGGGAGCTGTTTTTT. Its translation is CASTAAPDFDGELFF.

This clone has more than one count but fewer than ten. The chain recombines TRBV11-2 with TRBJ1-2, with TRBD1 as a possible D gene (6 bases). The germline V gene encodes CDR1 SGHAT and CDR2 FQNNGV. The CDR3 is made up of 13 amino acids. With 5 bases removed from V and 5 bases from J, the gap between germline ends came to 12 bases. The CDR3 nucleotides are TGTGCCAGCAGCAAAGAACAGGGTTATGGCTACACCTTC. It specifies CASSKEQGYGYTF.

The chain employs TRBV11-1 and TRBJ1-5, with D uncertain. Per germline, CDR1 SGHAT and CDR2 FQDESV (reference sequence). Trimming removed 1 base from V and 1 base from J, with 11 bases in between. The CDR3 covers 16 residues. The CDR3 DNA reads TGTGCCAGCAGCTTAGGAACCGGGGAAAGCAATCAGCCCCAGCATTTT. It yields the protein CASSLGTGESNQPQHF.

This chain links TRBV18 with TRBJ1-1; D unclear. The length of the CDR3 is 14 residues. The ends were cut back, 1 base at V and 1 base at J, with 7 bases in the middle. CDR1 KGHSH and CDR2 LQKENI come from the germline V gene. The CDR3 coding sequence is TGTGCCAGCTCACCACTAGGAGGGAACACTGAAGCTTTCTTT. Residues: CASSPLGGNTEAFF.

The chain recombines TRBV6-6 with TRBJ2-7; 9 nucleotides line up with TRBD2. V lost 6 bases to trimming and J lost 4 bases; unmatched junction nucleotides: 10. The CDR3 is made up of 15 amino acids. Per germline, CDR1 MNHNY and CDR2 SVGAGI (reference sequence). Written as DNA, the CDR3 is TGTGCCAGCAGCAACGGGGCGGGGGGGTCGTACGAGCAGTACTTC. Its protein product is CASSNGAGGSYEQYF.

This chain joins TRBV9 and TRBJ1-2; TRBD1 matches at 7 bases. The CDR3 sequence is 16 residues long. Trimming removed 0 bases from V and 5 bases from J; junction bases left unmatched: 10. CDR1 and CDR2 (germline): SGDLS, YYNGEE. CDR3 sequence (DNA): TGTGCCAGCAGCGTAGATCAACAGGGGTCCCAATATGGCTACACCTTC. This translates into CASSVDQQGSQYGYTF.

This clone has just a few counts. The chain uses TRBV6-5 and TRBJ2-2; no definite D call. Germline CDR1 is MNHEY and CDR2 is SVGAGI. Trimming took off 2 bases at V and 6 bases at J, with 10 bases between the two ends. The length of the CDR3 is 14 residues. CDR3 residues: CASSYGLGSGELFF. The CDR3 nucleotides read TGTGCCAGCAGTTACGGTCTAGGTTCCGGGGAGCTGTTTTTT.

V is TRBV28 and J is TRBJ2-3; 7 bases line up with TRBD1. The germline V gene has CDR1 MDHEN and CDR2 SYDVKM. J lost 0 bases, V lost 3 bases, and 21 bases had no gene match. The CDR3 contains 21 residues. CDR3 protein: CASSFSFGNPGGPASTDTQYF. CDR3 in DNA: TGTGCCAGCAGTTTCAGTTTCGGCAATCCAGGGGGTCCCGCTAGCACAGATACGCAGTATTTT.

This clone was seen a few times. The V and J genes are TRBV4-2 and TRBJ2-3; 8 nucleotides line up with TRBD2. Germline V gene data show CDR1 as LGHNA and CDR2 as YNFKEQ. V lost 0 bases, J lost 4 bases, and 15 bases stayed unmatched. The CDR3 contains 19 residues. Here the CDR3 reads CASSQDKLAGPGVSDTQYF. The CDR3 coding sequence is TGTGCCAGCAGCCAAGATAAGCTAGCGGGCCCTGGAGTCTCAGATACGCAGTATTTT.

The chain is built from TRBV28 and TRBJ1-5, with TRBD1 matching 9 bases. Germline CDR1 reads MDHEN; CDR2 reads SYDVKM. The length of the CDR3 is 14 residues. V trimming: 7 bases; J trimming: 6 bases; junction bases outside the gene matches: 7. The DNA of the CDR3 is TGTGCCAGCACCCAACAGGGGGCATCTCAGCCCCAGCATTTT. Translating it yields CASTQQGASQPQHF.

This clone has just one count. The V gene is TRBV6-5, the J gene TRBJ2-7; 11 positions match TRBD2. This CDR3 region has 16 residues. CDR1 and CDR2 from the germline V gene are MNHEY and SVGAGI. The trim removed 0 bases at V and 2 bases at J, leaving 3 bases unmatched. Here the CDR3 DNA reads TGTGCCAGCAGTTACTCTATGGGACTAGCGGCCTACGAGCAGTACGTC. This translates into CASSYSMGLAAYEQYV.

V and J are TRBV6-5 and TRBJ2-7; 9 bases line up with TRBD1. Germline V gene sequence: CDR1 MNHEY, CDR2 SVGAGI. Trimming at V came to 10 bases and at J to 3 bases, leaving 13 bases not matched to a gene. The CDR3 has 15 residues. The CDR3 region is CAIMRWGQGIYEQYF. For the CDR3, the DNA is TGTGCCATCATGCGATGGGGACAGGGTATCTACGAGCAGTACTTC.

The rearrangement links TRBV28 to TRBJ2-3; 9 positions match TRBD2. The V and J ends lost 3 bases and 3 bases, in that order; junction bases with no gene match: 4. The germline CDR1 and CDR2 sequences are MDHEN and SYDVKM. There are 15 residues in the CDR3. CDR3 in amino acids: CASSLPGLATDTQYF. The CDR3 bases are TGTGCCAGCAGTTTGCCGGGACTAGCAACAGATACGCAGTATTTT.